This TCR beta chain emerged from a study of Ad26.COV2.S vaccination and SARS-CoV-2 variants. Treatment meaning: around 19 received Ad26.COV2.S at low or high dose, single or two shots; about 5 received placebo; per-sample allocation not given. Samples came from day 63 after the first vaccine or placebo injection. Measured with immunoSEQ multiplex PCR; TCRdb has only the in-frame clones, and not every one. The sample has some 320,000 clones; 85% are singletons. The CDR3 is 14 residues long. V was cut by 8 bases and J by 2 bases, with 15 bases left in between. CDR1 is MNHNY and CDR2 is SVGAGI in the germline V gene (reference sequence).

This clonotype was obtained from a person between 18 and 60 years old who received the Ad26.COV2.S COVID-19 vaccine or a placebo. This chain links TRBV6-6 with TRBJ1-2, with D perhaps matching TRBD1 (6 bases). The sample consisted of peripheral blood, taken in a trial of Ad26.COV2.S vaccine versus placebo. CDR3 sequence: CASSNSRGNYGYTF. The CDR3 DNA sequence: TGTGCCAGCTCAAACTCCAGGGGAAACTATGGCTACACCTTC.